The 20 T cell receptor beta chains reported below all come from one sample, sequenced in a study of control samples from healthy donors and cancer patients. Profiling relied on immunoSEQ multiplex PCR, and the TCRdb table lists in-frame clones only, not all of them. The sample has under 200,000 clones; about nine tenths are singletons. The material sequenced was blood. These receptors were obtained from a woman aged 25 to 39 in good health.

The genes are TRBV5-1 and TRBJ2-1; no clear D gene. The CDR3 runs 13 residues. The V end was cut by 2 bases, the J end by 1 base, with 4 bases between. Germline loops: CDR1 SGHRS, CDR2 YFSETQ. CDR3 amino acids: CASSLGSYNEQFF. Written as DNA, the CDR3 is TGCGCCAGCAGCTTAGGGTCCTACAATGAGCAGTTCTTC.

The chain couples TRBV6-2 or TRBV6-3 to TRBJ2-6; TRBD1 might be the D (5 bases). Trimming took 4 bases from V and 0 from J, leaving 7 bases between them. CDR3 size: 15 residues. Germline assignment: CDR1 MNHEY and CDR2 SVGEGT. The CDR3 protein is CASSSQDSGANVLTF. As DNA, the CDR3 is TGTGCCAGCAGTTCACAGGACTCTGGGGCCAACGTCCTGACTTTC.

In this sample, this clone turned up once. This rearrangement joins TRBV5-1 to TRBJ1-3; the D is unclear. Germline V gene sequence: CDR1 SGHRS, CDR2 YFSETQ. Trimming took 0 bases from V and 2 from J, leaving 9 bases between them. The CDR3 sequence is 15 residues long. The CDR3 here is CASSLGSSTGNTIYF. CDR3 bases: TGCGCCAGCAGCTTGGGGTCAAGCACTGGAAACACCATATATTTT.

The chain employs TRBV28 and TRBJ1-4; no firm D call. CDR3 length: 12 amino acids. The germline V gene has CDR1 MDHEN and CDR2 SYDVKM. V lost 2 bases, J lost 8 bases, and 6 bases lay in between. DNA of the CDR3: TGTGCCAGCAGTTTAGGAGGGGAAAAACTGTTTTTT. Encoded protein: CASSLGGEKLFF.

The chain recombines TRBV6-5 with TRBJ1-4; 7 bases fit TRBD1. Trimming took 6 bases from V and 5 from J; bases not matched to a gene: 3. This CDR3 has 13 amino acids. Germline values: CDR1 MNHEY, CDR2 SVGAGI. CDR3 DNA: TGTGCCAGCAGGGGACAGCCGAATGAAAAACTGTTTTTT. As protein: CASRGQPNEKLFF.

V usage is TRBV30 and J usage is TRBJ2-3, with 7 bases aligning to TRBD2. Trimming removed 2 bases from V and 2 bases from J; junction bases left unmatched: 7. From germline, CDR1 is GTSNPN and CDR2 SVGIG (reference sequence). The CDR3 covers 15 residues. In nucleotides, the CDR3 is TGTGCCTGGAGTTTGACGGGGGGTTTCACAGATACGCAGTATTTT. Protein: CAWSLTGGFTDTQYF.

The chain joins TRBV18 to TRBJ2-3; TRBD1 matches 7 bases. Trimming took 4 bases from V and 0 from J; bases not matched to a gene: 7. CDR1 is KGHSH, CDR2 LQKENI, per germline. The CDR3 contains 16 residues. The CDR3 DNA reads as TGTGCCAGCTCACTAAACAGGGGTCCCAGCACAGATACGCAGTATTTT. This sequence encodes CASSLNRGPSTDTQYF.

As regards this clone: Just one base apart from a much larger clone, this may be a read error. The chain carries TRBV7-3 and TRBJ2-1, with 16 positions matching TRBD2. Germline assignment: CDR1 SGHTA and CDR2 FQGTGA. V lost 5 bases and J lost 8; bases outside the gene matches: 0. This CDR3 region has 14 residues. The CDR3 sequence is CASSGTSGRDEQFF. CDR3 coding DNA: TGTGCCAGCAGCGGGACTAGCGGGAGGGATGAGCAGTTCTTC.

The chain uses TRBV15 and TRBJ1-6, with D possibly matching TRBD1 (5 bases). The CDR3 extends over 15 amino acids. V lost 0 bases and J lost 9, with 12 bases in between. Per the germline V gene, CDR1 is LNHNV and CDR2 is YYDKDF (reference sequence). This CDR3 is CATSRDGGSSSPLHF. The CDR3 nucleotides read TGTGCCACCAGCAGAGATGGGGGGAGTAGTTCACCCCTCCACTTT.

The gene calls are TRBV19 and TRBJ2-1, with 10 bases matching TRBD2. The V segment lost 6 bases and the J segment 6 bases; nucleotides outside the gene matches: 2. From germline, CDR1 is LNHDA and CDR2 SQIVND (reference sequence). This CDR3 contains 13 residues. The DNA for the CDR3 is TGTGCCAGTAGGGCTAGCGGGAGCAATGAGCAGTTCTTC. Translated, it gives CASRASGSNEQFF.

The rearrangement joins TRBV10-3 to TRBJ1-6, with TRBD1 matching over 11 bases. Germline V gene sequence: CDR1 ENHRY, CDR2 SYGVKD. The CDR3 covers 14 residues. The V and J ends lost 8 bases and 9 bases, in that order; junction bases with no gene match: 6. The CDR3: CAIGGQGEVSPLHF. The CDR3 DNA reads TGTGCCATCGGGGGACAGGGGGAGGTTTCACCCCTCCACTTT.

This clone was picked up one time. This sequence joins TRBV7-3 and TRBJ2-1, with 8 bases aligning to TRBD2. V lost 1 base to trimming and J lost 3 bases; unmatched junction nucleotides: 2. The CDR3 is 15 residues long. Germline V CDR1 and CDR2: SGHTA, FQGTGA. CDR3 DNA: TGTGCCAGCAGCTTAATGGCGGGAGGCTACAATGAGCAGTTCTTC. This codes for CASSLMAGGYNEQFF.

The chain uses TRBV28 and TRBJ1-6, with a possible D match to TRBD1 (6 bases). This CDR3 has 13 amino acids. V was clipped by 3 bases and J by 6 bases, with 6 bases between them. Germline CDR1 and CDR2: MDHEN and SYDVKM. In nucleotides, the CDR3 is TGTGCCAGCAGTTTGGACAGTAATTCACCCCTCCACTTT. Translated: CASSLDSNSPLHF.

The V and J genes are TRBV7-3 and TRBJ2-5, with TRBD2 as a possible D gene (5 bases). This CDR3 region has 13 residues. The germline V and J ends were trimmed by 4 bases and 4 bases, with 10 bases remaining between them. Germline V gene sequence: CDR1 SGHTA, CDR2 FQGTGA. In DNA, the CDR3 is TGTGCCAGCAGCTCCGGACGGGGAGAGACCCAGTACTTC. As protein: CASSSGRGETQYF. Together with reference TRBV7-3 and TRBJ2-5, the CDR3 gives the full variable domain: GAGVSQTPSNKVTEKGKYVELRCDPISGHTALYWYRQSLGQGPEFLIYFQGTGAADDSGLPNDRFFAVRPEGSVSTLKIQRTERGDSAVYLCASSSGRGETQYFGPGTRLLVL.

The chain links TRBV11-3 to TRBJ2-2; D unclear. The CDR3 is 11 amino acids. In germline, CDR1 is SGHNT, CDR2 YENEEA. V lost 6 bases to trimming and J lost 3 bases, with 2 bases between them. The CDR3: CASSDTGELFF. The CDR3 DNA reads TGTGCCAGCAGTGACACCGGGGAGCTGTTTTTT.

This clone was seen just once. This chain links TRBV19 with TRBJ2-3; D may be TRBD1 (6 bases). The CDR3 is 13 amino acids. V was shortened by 3 bases and J by 5 bases, with 9 bases between the two germline ends. The germline CDR1 and CDR2 sequences are LNHDA and SQIVND (reference sequence). The chain's CDR3 is CASSIQGRDTQYF. DNA for the CDR3: TGTGCCAGTAGTATTCAGGGGAGAGATACGCAGTATTTT.

The rearrangement links TRBV19 to TRBJ2-5; 8 bases fit TRBD2. The V gene end was trimmed by 3 bases and the J gene end by 4 bases; junction bases not matched to a gene: 4. The germline V gene has CDR1 LNHDA and CDR2 SQIVND (reference sequence). This CDR3 is 14 amino acids long. In nucleotides, the CDR3 is TGTGCCAGTAGTATCGGGGGGGAGGTAGAGACCCAGTACTTC. Translating gives CASSIGGEVETQYF.

This clone was picked up one time. The gene calls are TRBV27 and TRBJ1-3, with D possibly matching TRBD1 (5 bases). The CDR3 spans 14 residues. Trimming pared 0 bases from V and 3 bases from J, leaving 6 bases between. In germline, CDR1 is MNHEY, CDR2 SMNVEV (reference sequence). The CDR3 reads CASSLSGVGNTIYF. The CDR3 coding sequence is TGTGCCAGCAGTTTATCAGGGGTTGGAAACACCATATATTTT.

The chain carries TRBV2 and TRBJ1-3; TRBD1 agrees at 7 bases. CDR1 and CDR2 from the germline V gene are SNHLY and FYNNEI. Trimming took 8 bases from V and 3 from J; bases not matched to a gene: 1. This CDR3 comprises 12 residues. This chain's CDR3 is CASQGGGNTIYF. In DNA form, the CDR3 reads TGTGCCAGCCAGGGGGGTGGAAACACCATATATTTT.

The J gene is TRBJ1-1, the V gene TRBV6-6; the D gene is possibly TRBD1 (6 bases). Germline assignment: CDR1 MNHNY and CDR2 SVGAGI (reference sequence). This CDR3 has 13 amino acids. Trimming left V 6 bases short and J 0 bases short, with 8 bases between. The CDR3 spells CASRGQVNTEAFF. The CDR3 DNA is TGTGCCAGCAGGGGACAAGTGAACACTGAAGCTTTCTTT.